The following is a T cell receptor beta chain sequence with its context. Its antigen is unidentified. This sample stems from a study of early T cells in non-severe SARS-CoV-2 infection. About the research overall: Unsorted whole blood bulk RNA was sequenced, with unpaired chains.

Germline V gene sequence: CDR1 SGHVS, CDR2 FNYEAQ. Trimming cost V 1 base and J 5 bases, with 14 bases left between them. The length of the CDR3 is 16 residues. Individual cDNA molecules received unique molecular identifiers. TCRdb redid the calling of the 5' RACE reads with MiXCR, one entry per CDR3 protein. Altogether tens of thousands of distinct CDR3 sequences are present, about 5.8% being singletons, with the ten largest covering around 26%. Study-level points and caveats: Matching results from VDJdb favored anti-spike CD8 responses, leaving private and CD4 specificities undetected.

What was sequenced was whole blood. The TCR comes from an adult who was a healthcare worker with PCR-confirmed SARS-CoV-2 infection or an uninfected control (not recorded which). The chain recombines TRBV7-6 with TRBJ2-2; D gene unclear. This CDR3 is CASSLEPPRATGELFF. CDR3 bases: TGTGCCAGCAGCTTAGAGCCACCTCGGGCTACCGGGGAGCTGTTTTTT.